This is a list of T cell receptor beta chains from one sample in a study of response to subunit inactivated influenza vaccine. In TCRdb, the RT-PCR reads were re-called with MiXCR into one record per CDR3 protein. The data contain about 540,000 distinct CDR3 sequences, 20% to 25% of them singletons. These data were also filed under a second study, of T cells expressing NK-cell markers.

The sequenced sample was CD4+ T cells sorted from PBMCs, obtained 11 to 12 days after vaccination. Receptor source: a middle-aged man who received an inactivated influenza vaccine. Both conserved end residues are part of each CDR3. The order of the fields is CDR3 length, V gene, clone size, J gene, D gene, CDR3 DNA, CDR3 protein. D genes are given only for firm matches. Size is stated for part of the rows, as once, few or many counts, or as a class when the clone is expanded.

16	TRBV18	once	TRBJ2-5	NA	TGTGCCAGCTCACCGTCTAGGGCAGCCTCACAAGAGACCCAGTACTTC	CASSPSRAASQETQYF
15	TRBV3-1	NA	TRBJ2-7	NA	TGTGCCAGCAGCCAAGATCTACACCAAACCTACGAGCAGTACTTC	CASSQDLHQTYEQYF
13	TRBV2	few	TRBJ2-1	NA	TGTGCCAGCATTAGGGTAGTCGGCAATGAGCAGTTCTTC	CASIRVVGNEQFF
16	TRBV9	NA	TRBJ2-1	TRBD2	TGTGCCAGCAGCGTCGGGGGGGGGCCCTCCTGGGATGAGCAGTTCTTC	CASSVGGGPSWDEQFF
13	TRBV10-3	few	TRBJ1-1	TRBD1	TGTGCCAGTACGACAGGGATGAACACTGAAGCTTTCTTT	CASTTGMNTEAFF
18	TRBV4-1	NA	TRBJ1-4	TRBD1	TGCGCCAGCAGCGGAAGACAGGGTTTGACGTCCGGAAATGAAAAACTGTTTTTT	CASSGRQGLTSGNEKLFF
14	TRBV7-6	NA	TRBJ2-5	NA	TGTGCCAGCAGCGGCCACAGGGCTGTAGAGACCCAGTACTTC	CASSGHRAVETQYF
15	TRBV16	many	TRBJ1-5	TRBD1	TGTGCCAGCAGCCAATTTAGGACAGGGGTGAGGGCCCAGCATTTT	CASSQFRTGVRAQHF
16	TRBV3-1	few	TRBJ2-5	NA	TGTGCCAGCAGCCAAGATCTGATGGGGGGTTACGAGACCCAGTACTTC	CASSQDLMGGYETQYF
12	TRBV6-1	few	TRBJ2-5	NA	TGTGCCAGCAGTTTTAGCGTTGAGGACCAGTACTTC	CASSFSVEDQYF
15	TRBV10-3	NA	TRBJ2-1	TRBD2	TGTGCCATGGAAGGACTAGCGGGAGCTTACAATGAGCAGTTCTTC	CAMEGLAGAYNEQFF
14	TRBV6-5	NA	TRBJ2-7	NA	TGTGCCAGCAGTTACCAAGGGACCTCCTACGAGCAGTACTTC	CASSYQGTSYEQYF
16	TRBV7-2	NA	TRBJ2-7	TRBD1	TGTGCCAGCAGCCCCAGGGCGACAGGGAGAAGTGGCGAGCAGTACTTC	CASSPRATGRSGEQYF
15	TRBV6-1	few	TRBJ2-7	NA	TGTGCCAGCAGGCCCGTGGGAGGAGGGGTCTACGAGCAGTACTTC	CASRPVGGGVYEQYF
16	TRBV6-1	few	TRBJ2-4	TRBD1	TGTGCCAAAATGTACGCGACCGGGACAGGCTTAAACATTCAGTACTTC	CAKMYATGTGLNIQYF
12	TRBV6-6	NA	TRBJ1-1	NA	TGTGCCAGCACCCGGAGAGGTGCGGAAGCTTTCTTT	CASTRRGAEAFF
13	TRBV11-2	few	TRBJ1-6	NA	TGTGCCAGCAGCTTAGGTTTGAGTTCACCCCTCCACTTT	CASSLGLSSPLHF
15	TRBV5-1	few	TRBJ2-1	TRBD2	TGCGCCAGCAAAGATACTAGCGGGATTGTCAATGAGCAGTTCTTC	CASKDTSGIVNEQFF
13	TRBV6-1	NA	TRBJ2-1	NA	TGTGCCAGCAGAGGCTGGGGGGACAATGAGCAGTTCTTC	CASRGWGDNEQFF
12	TRBV10-3	few	TRBJ1-5	NA	TGTGCCATCAGTGATTTGAATCAGCCCCAGCATTTT	CAISDLNQPQHF
18	TRBV4-3	NA	TRBJ1-6	NA	TGCGCCAGCAGCCAAGATCCCCCAGGGCGCTCTACACTACGACCCCTCCACTTT	CASSQDPPGRSTLRPLHF
13	TRBV29-1	once	TRBJ2-7	NA	TGCAGCGTTGCCGTGCACTTGGAGAGTGAGCAGTACTTC	CSVAVHLESEQYF
14	TRBV28	NA	TRBJ2-1	NA	TGTGCCAGCAGCCGCCCGACAGTTTACAATGAGCAGTTCTTC	CASSRPTVYNEQFF
15	TRBV5-1	NA	TRBJ2-7	NA	TGCGCCAGCAGCTTGGTCACAGGGAGCTCCTACGAGCAGTACTTC	CASSLVTGSSYEQYF
13	TRBV10-3	few	TRBJ2-1	NA	TGTGCCATCAGTGAGTTAGGGGTCGGTGAGCAGTTCTTC	CAISELGVGEQFF
16	TRBV5-1	few	TRBJ2-3	NA	TGCGCCAGCAGCTTGGGCGGGTTCTCTAGCACAGATACGCAGTATTTT	CASSLGGFSSTDTQYF
13	TRBV29-1	NA	TRBJ1-1	NA	TGCAGCGTTAAGGGACGGGGGAACACTGAAGCTTTCTTT	CSVKGRGNTEAFF
14	TRBV7-9	NA	TRBJ1-2	TRBD1	TGTGCCAGCAGCCCCAGGACAGGACCTTATGGCTACACCTTC	CASSPRTGPYGYTF
14	TRBV5-1	NA	TRBJ2-3	TRBD1	TGCGCCAGCACGACTGGACAGGTCACAGATACGCAGTATTTT	CASTTGQVTDTQYF
15	TRBV30	once	TRBJ2-5	TRBD2	TGTGCCTGGTCGCGTGGCGGGAGCCCTTCAGAGACCCAGTACTTC	CAWSRGGSPSETQYF
14	TRBV27	NA	TRBJ2-2	NA	TGTGCCAGCAGTTCCCCTGGACAGTCCGGGGAGCTGTTTTTT	CASSSPGQSGELFF
12	TRBV20-1	NA	TRBJ1-4	NA	TGCAGTGCTAGAGGCAGTTCTGAAAAACTGTTTTTT	CSARGSSEKLFF
15	TRBV5-6	many	TRBJ2-3	TRBD2	TGTGCCAGCAGCTTGCAGCGGGGAGGCGGAGATACGCAGTATTTT	CASSLQRGGGDTQYF
14	TRBV28	NA	TRBJ2-6	NA	TGTGCCAGCAGTCGATACCTGGGGGCCAACGTCCTGACTTTC	CASSRYLGANVLTF
15	TRBV3-1	NA	TRBJ1-6	NA	TGTGCCAGCAGCCAAGCGGACGGGTGGGATTCACCCCTCCACTTT	CASSQADGWDSPLHF
16	TRBV11-2	once	TRBJ2-1	TRBD2	TGTGCCAGCAGCTCTCTTGGCGGGGGACCCTACAATGAGCAGTTCTTC	CASSSLGGGPYNEQFF
15	TRBV2	few	TRBJ2-1	TRBD2	TGTGCCAGCCTAGGCAGCGGGGGGCAGTACAATGAGCAGTTCTTC	CASLGSGGQYNEQFF